The T cell receptor beta chain described here comes from a study of Ad26.COV2.S vaccination and SARS-CoV-2 variants. Clones were sequenced by immunoSEQ multiplex PCR, and TCRdb holds only the in-frame ones, with some missing. The sample has about 350,000 clones; just over 90% are singletons. In its sample, this clone was seen once. Its matching antigen is unknown. Other nucleotide sequences in the sample specify the same CDR3. Findings of the study overall: The study found similar non-spike TCR breadth in vaccine and placebo recipients. Total T cell responses, in the TCR breadth and depth analyses, may have been underestimated. Reportedly, spike-specific CD8+ and CD4+ T cell responses achieved substantial breadth once vaccination had taken place.

Trimming pared 1 base from V and 4 bases from J, leaving 6 bases between. The CDR3 loop spans 13 amino acids. The TCR originated in a human donor who had recovered from COVID-19. Specimen: peripheral blood, collected after recovery from COVID-19. The V and J genes are TRBV12-3 or TRBV12-4 and TRBJ2-3; D is unresolved. This chain's CDR3 is CASSLGWADTQYF. The CDR3, as DNA: TGTGCCAGCAGTTTAGGTTGGGCAGATACGCAGTATTTT.